The 3 T cell receptor beta chains below were found in one sample sequenced in a study of cytomegalovirus exposure and HLA in healthy donors. The PCR made use of 60 Vbeta and 13 Jbeta primers. Assay: immunoSEQ multiplex PCR; the TCRdb copy retains only in-frame clones and omits some. This table has 150,000 to 200,000 clones, around 87% appearing once. Sequenced input: PBMCs. The receptors shown here come from a boy aged 2-15 years in good health and CMV-seronegative.

The chain links TRBV4-1 to TRBJ2-6, with D perhaps TRBD2 (6 bases). Per the germline V gene, CDR1 is MGHRA and CDR2 is YSYEKL. V was trimmed by 1 base and J by 2 bases, leaving 9 bases between them. The CDR3 is 16 amino acids. In DNA, the CDR3 is TGCGCCAGCAGCCAAGGCCGCGGGACTGGGGCCAACGTCCTGACTTTC. Encoded protein: CASSQGRGTGANVLTF.

The rearrangement links TRBV5-1 to TRBJ2-7, with D possibly TRBD2 on 6 matching bases. This CDR3 region has 17 residues. Germline V CDR1 and CDR2: SGHRS, YFSETQ. V gave up 0 bases and J gave up 0 bases, with 16 bases separating them. Here the CDR3 reads CASSLGGLGGTSYEQYF. In DNA form, the CDR3 reads TGCGCCAGCAGCTTGGGAGGTCTGGGCGGGACCTCCTACGAGCAGTACTTC.

The chain recombines TRBV5-1 with TRBJ2-5; perhaps TRBD2 as D (5 bases). The tail of the sequence fits TRBJ2-7 better, so the J call may be wrong. The CDR3 is 12 residues long. CDR1 is SGHRS and CDR2 is YFSETQ in the germline V gene. The CDR3 sequence: CASSSDYDEQYF. DNA for the CDR3: TGCGCCAGCAGTTCAGACTATGACGAGCAGTACTTC.